The source of this TCR beta chain is a study of blood T cell repertoires in COVID-19. Study as a whole: Whether acute or convalescent, the COVID-19 samples came from the United States, Italy and Spain. PBMCs, B-cell-depleted T cells, or T cells provided the cDNA or gDNA that made up the material.

This table comes from immunoSEQ multiplex PCR, and its TCRdb copy is limited to in-frame clones, with some not included. Counted here are some 35,000 clones, about 91% occurring once; the ten biggest clones make up 5.5% to 8.5%. The CDR3 length is 12 residues. Between the trimmed V and J ends, which lost 5 bases and 9 bases, there was a span of 11 bases. The V gene's germline CDR1 is SEHNR and CDR2 FQNEAQ (reference sequence). The genes are TRBV7-9 and TRBJ2-1; TRBD2 is a possible D gene (6 bases). This sequence was found in a human donor in a cohort sampled during active COVID-19. The sample comprised peripheral blood. DNA of the CDR3: TGTGCCAGCAGCGCGAGACTAGGTGAGCAGTTCTTC. This gives the protein CASSARLGEQFF. The entire variable domain, with the rest obtained from reference TRBV7-9 and TRBJ2-1, is as follows: DTGVSQNPRHKITKRGQNVTFRCDPISEHNRLYWYRQTLGQGPEFLTYFQNEAQLEKSRLLSDRFSAERPKGSFSTLEIQRTEQGDSAMYLCASSARLGEQFFGPGTRLTVL.